This T cell receptor (beta chain) was captured in a study of blood T cell repertoires in COVID-19. Study-level background: The samples span acute and convalescent COVID-19 from the United States, Italy and Spain. From T cells, B-cell-depleted T cells, or PBMCs came the material, which was cDNA or gDNA.

The authors' processing: Amplification of reference gene primers provided the estimated nucleated cell counts. Only in-frame clones appear in the TCRdb table, and some are missing; sequencing was by immunoSEQ multiplex PCR. The V and J calls and clone size come from that table; D and trimming were worked out from the DNA. The table includes some 200,000 clones, 80% to 85% detected once. This CDR3 comprises 14 residues. Germline lookup yields CDR1 SGDLS and CDR2 YYNGEE. V was cut by 0 bases and J by 5 bases, with 11 bases left in between. Enrollment of patients from Seattle took place during active infection, with longitudinal follow-up.

The sequencing input was peripheral blood. The chain joins TRBV9 to TRBJ2-5; unclear D gene. The TCR originated in a woman in her 70s with COVID-19, enrolled during active disease. CDR3 in amino acids: CASSVGPRQETQYF. CDR3 DNA sequence: TGTGCCAGCAGCGTAGGGCCTAGGCAGGAGACCCAGTACTTC.